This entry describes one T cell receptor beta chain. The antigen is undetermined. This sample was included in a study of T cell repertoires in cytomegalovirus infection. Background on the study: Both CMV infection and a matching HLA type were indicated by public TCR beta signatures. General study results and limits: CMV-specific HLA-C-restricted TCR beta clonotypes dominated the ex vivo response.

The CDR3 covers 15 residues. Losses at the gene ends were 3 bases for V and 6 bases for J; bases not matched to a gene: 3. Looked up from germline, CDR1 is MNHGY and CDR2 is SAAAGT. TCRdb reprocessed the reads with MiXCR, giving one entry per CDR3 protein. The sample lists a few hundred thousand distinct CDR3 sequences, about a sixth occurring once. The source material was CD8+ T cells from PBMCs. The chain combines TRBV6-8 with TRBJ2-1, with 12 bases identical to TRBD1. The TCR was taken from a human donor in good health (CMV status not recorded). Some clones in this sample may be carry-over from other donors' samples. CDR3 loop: CASSYRGQGANEQFF. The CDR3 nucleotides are TGTGCCAGCAGTTATCGGGGACAGGGGGCCAATGAGCAGTTCTTC.